This T cell receptor beta chain stems from a study of T-cell memory formation after mild COVID-19. For the study at large: Clusters of TCRs were largely donor specific.

About this clonotype: As yet, its antigen is unknown.

Employing constant-segment primers, 5'RACE generated TCR alpha and TCR beta cDNA libraries bearing sample barcodes and UMIs. TCRdb recomputed calls from the 5' RACE reads with MiXCR, one row per CDR3 protein. The top ten hold around a fifth of the sample, which has hundreds of thousands of distinct CDR3 sequences, around 8% seen once. Germline CDR1 and CDR2: SGHTA and FQGNSA. The CDR3 extends over 16 amino acids. J lost 2 bases, V lost 5 bases, and 8 bases had no gene match. Findings of the study overall: Mainly in CM and EM were contracting CD4+ clones; CD8+ were in EMRA. Day 37-peaking second-wave clones had unconfirmed SARS-CoV-2 specificity.

This sequence joins TRBV7-2 and TRBJ2-3; TRBD1 matches at 9 bases. The source material was PBMCs or a T cell subset sorted from them (not recorded which). This receptor was identified in a man between 18 and 35 years old who had mild COVID-19 (a few samples of this study predate the infection). Cell type and time point are not known. CDR3 in amino acids: CASSGWGQGDTDTQYF. The CDR3 bases are TGTGCCAGCAGCGGATGGGGACAGGGAGACACAGATACGCAGTATTTT.